These T cell receptor beta chains were read from a single sample in a study of blood T cell repertoires in COVID-19. The method was immunoSEQ multiplex PCR; TCRdb's version includes in-frame clones alone and lacks a portion of them. The sample has 200,000 or so clones, around 84% seen once. The sample consisted of peripheral blood. The source of these receptors is a man aged 25-45 years with active or convalescent COVID-19. The CDR3 runs from the conserved cysteine through the conserved F or W. Each record gives: D gene, J gene, clone size, V gene, CDR3 DNA, CDR3 protein. A D gene is named only where the DNA matches it firmly. Size is stated for part of the rows, as once, few or many counts, or as a class when the clone is expanded.

TRBD1 TRBJ1-6 NA TRBV30 TGTGCCTGGAGGGGGACAGGGAGGGATAATTCACCCCTCCACTTT CAWRGTGRDNSPLHF
NA TRBJ1-5 NA TRBV24-1 TGTGCCACCACCGAGGGTTACAATCAGCCCCAGCATTTT CATTEGYNQPQHF
TRBD1 TRBJ2-7 NA TRBV12-3/TRBV12-4 TGTGCCAGCAGTTTCCGACAGGGGGGCGAGCAGTACTTC CASSFRQGGEQYF
NA TRBJ1-5 NA TRBV6-5 TGTGCCAGCAGCGAGGACAGTTGGGTCAGTGAGCCCCAGCATTTT CASSEDSWVSEPQHF
TRBD2 TRBJ2-7 NA TRBV7-9 TGTGCCAGCAGCCAGGGAGGAGGGAGGGCCTACGAGCAGTACTTC CASSQGGGRAYEQYF
TRBD2 TRBJ2-5 NA TRBV9 TGTGCCAGCAGCGTAGGGACTAGCGACCAAGAGACCCAGTACTTC CASSVGTSDQETQYF
NA TRBJ1-1 NA TRBV11-2 TGTGCCAGCAGCCCCCGTAGGGGATTCATGAACACTGAAGCTTTCTTT CASSPRRGFMNTEAFF
NA TRBJ2-2 NA TRBV27 TGTGCCAGCAGTTTTGACAGACCGAACACCGGGGAGCTGTTTTTT CASSFDRPNTGELFF
TRBD1 TRBJ2-1 NA TRBV24-1 TGTGCCACCAGTGATCCCTATGGACAGGGGGCGTCGAGCTCCTACAATGAGCAGTTCTTC CATSDPYGQGASSSYNEQFF
NA TRBJ1-1 NA TRBV7-9 TGTGCCAGCAGCTTTTCAGGACAAATGAACACTGAAGCTTTCTTT CASSFSGQMNTEAFF
NA TRBJ1-6 NA TRBV3-1/TRBV3-2 TGTGCCAGCAGAGTGAGGGAGGGCTCACCCCTCCACTTT CASRVREGSPLHF
NA TRBJ2-3 NA TRBV24-1 TGTGCCACCAGTCGACAGGGCACAGATACGCAGTATTTT CATSRQGTDTQYF
TRBD2 TRBJ2-7 NA TRBV27 TGTGCCAGCCACGGGGGGGCCACCTACGAGCAGTACTTC CASHGGATYEQYF
TRBD1 TRBJ1-1 NA TRBV15 TGTGCCACCAGCAGACGCACAGGGGTCAACACTGAAGCTTTCTTT CATSRRTGVNTEAFF
NA TRBJ2-5 NA TRBV27 TGTGCCAGCAGTTTATCGTCCGGGACTTCGGGGGAGACCCAGTACTTC CASSLSSGTSGETQYF
TRBD1 TRBJ2-1 NA TRBV24-1 TGTGCCACCAGTGATGGTCCGGGACAGTCTAATCTGCCGAGCAATGAGCAGTTCTTC CATSDGPGQSNLPSNEQFF
TRBD1 TRBJ1-6 NA TRBV6-5 TGTGCCAGCAGTCGCCCGGGACAGAGGAATTCACCCCTCCACTTT CASSRPGQRNSPLHF
TRBD1 TRBJ1-5 once TRBV19 TGTGCCAGTCTCCGGGACAGGGGAGGCAATCAGCCCCAGCATTTT CASLRDRGGNQPQHF
TRBD1 TRBJ2-1 NA TRBV5-8 TGTGCCAGCAGCTTGGCCAGGAGACAGGGGTCCTACAATGAGCAGTTCTTC CASSLARRQGSYNEQFF
NA TRBJ1-1 NA TRBV10-3 TGTGCCATCAGGGGGGGTGGGGCCCAAGCCACTGAAGCTTTCTTT CAIRGGGAQATEAFF
TRBD1 TRBJ2-6 NA TRBV27 TGTGCCAGCAGTCCGGGACAGGGGGCGTGGGGGGCCAACGTCCTGACTTTC CASSPGQGAWGANVLTF
NA TRBJ2-7 NA TRBV5-5 TGTGCCAGCAGCTTGGCAGGGGGGACCTACGAGCAGTACTTC CASSLAGGTYEQYF
NA TRBJ1-1 NA TRBV15 TGTGCCACCAGCAGAGATTTACAGGATACTGAAGCTTTCTTT CATSRDLQDTEAFF
TRBD2 TRBJ2-3 NA TRBV7-2 TGTGCCAGCAGCTTCGGGGGGGGGCCAACAGATACGCAGTATTTT CASSFGGGPTDTQYF
TRBD1 TRBJ1-4 once TRBV9 TGTGCCAGCAGCGTAGGGACAGGGGGGAATGAAAAACTGTTTTTT CASSVGTGGNEKLFF
NA TRBJ2-7 NA TRBV21-1 TGTGCCAGCAGTGAGAGGACTAGCGGGAACTGCACCCACGAGCAGTACTTC CASSERTSGNCTHEQYF
NA TRBJ1-4 NA TRBV5-1 TGCGCCAGCAGCTTGAGTGGGCAGGGAGGTGAAAAACTGTTTTTT CASSLSGQGGEKLFF
NA TRBJ1-1 few TRBV6-5 TGTGCGAGCGGGCAGATGAACACTGAAGCTTTCTTT CASGQMNTEAFF
TRBD1 TRBJ1-4 NA TRBV18 TGTGCCAGCTCACCACTAACGACAGGGGGTAATGAAAAACTGTTTTTT CASSPLTTGGNEKLFF
NA TRBJ2-7 NA TRBV3-1/TRBV3-2 TGTGCCAGCAGCCAAGATACAGGTTTGAAAACCTACGAGCAGTACTTC CASSQDTGLKTYEQYF
NA TRBJ1-2 NA TRBV14 TGTGCCAGCAGCCAAGCCTCGATCTACAACTATGGCTACACCTTC CASSQASIYNYGYTF
TRBD1 TRBJ2-1 NA TRBV18 TGTGCCAGCTCACCACCTTCCCTGGGACAGTACAATGAGCAGTTCTTC CASSPPSLGQYNEQFF
TRBD1 TRBJ1-1 NA TRBV4-1 TGCGCCAGCAAAGCCCGACAGGGGATCAACACTGAAGCTTTCTTT CASKARQGINTEAFF
TRBD1 TRBJ1-4 once TRBV5-4 TGTGCCAGCAGCTCCCTTATTGGACAGGGCGGAACTAATGAAAAACTGTTTTTT CASSSLIGQGGTNEKLFF
TRBD1 TRBJ2-5 NA TRBV7-9 TGTGCCAGCAGCTTATTATCAACAGGGGTGGAGACCCAGTACTTC CASSLLSTGVETQYF
TRBD2 TRBJ2-2 NA TRBV2 TGTGCCAGCAAAGGACTAGAGGACACCGGGGAGCTGTTTTTT CASKGLEDTGELFF
NA TRBJ1-5 NA TRBV27 TGTGCCAGCAGTTTAGGGACATTGGAGCCCCAGCATTTT CASSLGTLEPQHF
TRBD1 TRBJ1-2 NA TRBV4-3 TGCGCCAGCAGCCAGGACAGGGCTGGCTACACCTTC CASSQDRAGYTF
TRBD2 TRBJ2-1 NA TRBV14 TGTGCCAGCAGCCTAAGGCGGGGAACTAGCGGGAGTGGTTACAATGAGCAGTTCTTC CASSLRRGTSGSGYNEQFF
NA TRBJ1-5 NA TRBV5-1 TGCGCCAGCAGCTTGGGGGTAGGGGTGAGCGGGGAGCCCCAGCATTTT CASSLGVGVSGEPQHF
TRBD1 TRBJ1-3 NA TRBV9 TGTGCCAGCAGCGCAGGGGGCTCTGGAAACACCATATATTTT CASSAGGSGNTIYF
NA TRBJ1-5 NA TRBV5-8 TGTGCCAGCAGCCCTGGGTGGGGGGAGCATCAGCCCCAGCATTTT CASSPGWGEHQPQHF
NA TRBJ1-2 few TRBV29-1 TGCAGCGCATCCGGGAGAGACCAGACGGGATTTTATGGCTACACCTTC CSASGRDQTGFYGYTF
TRBD2 TRBJ2-3 NA TRBV6-5 TGTGCCAGCAGTTACCGGGGGGTAAGCACAGATACGCAGTATTTT CASSYRGVSTDTQYF
TRBD1 TRBJ1-5 NA TRBV2 TGTGCCAGCAGCGGGGACAGGGCCACTTCTTATAGCAATCAGCCCCAGCATTTT CASSGDRATSYSNQPQHF
NA TRBJ2-4 NA TRBV11-2 TGTGCCAGCAGCTTCGGCGACCTCGGGGGCAAAAACATTCAGTACTTC CASSFGDLGGKNIQYF